A selection of T cell receptor beta chains follows, all from one sample in a study of blood T cells in healthy people across ages. In TCRdb, the 5' RACE reads were re-called with MiXCR into one record per CDR3 protein. The table lists around 800,000 distinct CDR3 sequences, around 43% of them singletons. Sequenced material: blood. These TCRs come from a man in his fifties or sixties in good health. Each CDR3 is given with its conserved first and last residue. Fields, in order: CDR3 protein, J gene, V gene.

CASSQKGTFHEQYF,TRBJ2-7,TRBV3-1
CASGLYGDGYTF,TRBJ1-2,TRBV7-9
CASQKTPGMNAEAFF,TRBJ1-1,TRBV18
CASSKCGRNEKLFF,TRBJ1-4,TRBV21-1
CASSSPTRDPDTQYF,TRBJ2-3,TRBV5-5
CASRSWTVNTGELFF,TRBJ2-2,TRBV27
CASSLTGGSSYNSPLHF,TRBJ1-6,TRBV5-5
CASSVGERSPLHF,TRBJ1-6,TRBV9
CASSVGGQGPYEQYF,TRBJ2-7,TRBV9
CASSLRSAGELFF,TRBJ2-2,TRBV12-3/TRBV12-4
CASSKAGRGSSYEQYF,TRBJ2-7,TRBV21-1
CATTVVAGAQETQYF,TRBJ2-5,TRBV6-5